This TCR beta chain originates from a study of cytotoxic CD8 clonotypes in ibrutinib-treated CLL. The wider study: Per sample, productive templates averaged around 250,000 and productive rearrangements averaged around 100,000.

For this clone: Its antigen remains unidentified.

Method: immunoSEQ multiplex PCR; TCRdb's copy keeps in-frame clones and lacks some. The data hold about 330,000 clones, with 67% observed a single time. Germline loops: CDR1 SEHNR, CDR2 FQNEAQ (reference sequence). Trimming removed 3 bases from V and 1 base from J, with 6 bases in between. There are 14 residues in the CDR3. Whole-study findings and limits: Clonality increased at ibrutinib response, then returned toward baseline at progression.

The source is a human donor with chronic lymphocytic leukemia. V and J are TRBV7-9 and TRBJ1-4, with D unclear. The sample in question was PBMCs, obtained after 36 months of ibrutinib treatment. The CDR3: CASSLGETNEKLFF. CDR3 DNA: TGTGCCAGCAGCTTGGGAGAAACTAATGAAAAACTGTTTTTT.